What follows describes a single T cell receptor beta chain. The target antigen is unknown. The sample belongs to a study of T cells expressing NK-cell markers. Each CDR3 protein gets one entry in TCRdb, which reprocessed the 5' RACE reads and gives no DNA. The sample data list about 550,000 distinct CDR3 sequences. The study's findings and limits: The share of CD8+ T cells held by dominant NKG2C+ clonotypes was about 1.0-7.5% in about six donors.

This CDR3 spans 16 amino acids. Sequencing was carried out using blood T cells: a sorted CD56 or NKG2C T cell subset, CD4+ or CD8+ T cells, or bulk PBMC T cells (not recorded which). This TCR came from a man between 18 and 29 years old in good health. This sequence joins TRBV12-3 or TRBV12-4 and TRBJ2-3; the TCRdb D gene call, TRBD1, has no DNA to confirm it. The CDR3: CASSPRQGVPTDTQYF.